The 8 T cell receptor beta chains given below trace back to one sample, sequenced in a study of sequential checkpoint blockade in melanoma. The table came from immunoSEQ multiplex PCR; TCRdb's copy has only in-frame clones and leaves some out. Among approximately 21,000 clones listed, 82% were seen once. Treatment given: randomized to nivolumab then ipilimumab (arm A) or the reverse (arm B). The source material was CD8+ T cells sorted from blood (inferred from file names), sampled from a patient given nivolumab and ipilimumab in sequence. All receptors come from a human donor with melanoma.

The chain couples TRBV18 to TRBJ1-5; 7 nucleotides line up with TRBD1. CDR1 KGHSH and CDR2 LQKENI come from the germline V gene. CDR3 length equals 14 residues. V dropped 2 bases and J dropped 6; count of bases not matched to a gene: 4. CDR3 sequence reads: CASSPEQGSQPQHF. In DNA, the CDR3 is TGTGCCAGCTCACCAGAACAGGGGAGTCAGCCCCAGCATTTT.

The chain joins TRBV5-1 to TRBJ1-2, with D maybe TRBD1 (5 bases). This CDR3 comprises 13 residues. Germline CDR1 is SGHRS and CDR2 is YFSETQ. The V gene lost 0 bases and the J gene lost 8 bases, with 11 bases spanning the gap. The CDR3 DNA follows: TGCGCCAGCAGCTTGGGCACAGGTGGCGGCTACACCTTC. Translation gives CASSLGTGGGYTF.

V usage is TRBV7-9 and J usage is TRBJ1-4; 9 bases agree with TRBD1. With V trimmed by 5 bases and J by 14 bases, 9 bases remained unmatched. Germline V gene lookup returns CDR1 SEHNR and CDR2 FQNEAQ (reference sequence). The CDR3 sequence is 13 residues long. The DNA for the CDR3 is TGTGCCAGCAGCAGGGGGTCCGGGACAGGGCTGTTTTTT. Translation gives CASSRGSGTGLFF.

The chain couples TRBV6-5 to TRBJ2-1, with 7 nucleotides matching TRBD2. Germline V lookup: CDR1 MNHEY, CDR2 SVGAGI. J gave up 5 bases and V 6 bases, and 10 bases lay outside the gene matches. The CDR3 runs to 15 residues. The CDR3, as DNA: TGTGCCAGCAGCCACCGGGAGGAGGCCAACAATGAGCAGTTCTTC. Protein product: CASSHREEANNEQFF.

The chain employs TRBV7-9 and TRBJ2-7, with 8 bases aligning to TRBD1. Per the germline V gene, CDR1 is SEHNR and CDR2 is FQNEAQ (reference sequence). This CDR3 is built from 15 residues. With V trimmed by 5 bases and J by 2 bases, 8 bases remained unmatched. The CDR3 loop is CASSAGGQATYEQYF. In DNA, the CDR3 is TGTGCCAGCAGCGCTGGGGGACAGGCCACCTACGAGCAGTACTTC.

This sequence joins TRBV7-9 and TRBJ2-7; 11 bases align to TRBD2. CDR1 and CDR2 from the germline V gene are SEHNR and FQNEAQ (reference sequence). Trimming took 3 bases from V and 6 from J; bases not matched to a gene: 4. The CDR3 loop spans 14 amino acids. The CDR3 here is CASSLLAGGREQYF. DNA for the CDR3: TGTGCCAGCAGCTTGCTAGCGGGAGGCCGCGAGCAGTACTTC.

The chain links TRBV7-8 to TRBJ1-2, with D perhaps matching TRBD1 (6 bases). The CDR3 has 12 amino acids. Germline V gives CDR1 SGHVS, CDR2 FQNEAQ. The V gene lost 1 base and the J gene lost 8 bases, with 8 bases spanning the gap. CDR3 DNA sequence: TGTGCCAGCAGCTTAGACAGGGACGGCTACACCTTC. It translates to CASSLDRDGYTF. The whole variable domain, filled in from reference TRBV7-8 and TRBJ1-2, reads GAGVSQSPRYKVAKRGQDVALRCDPISGHVSLFWYQQALGQGPEFLTYFQNEAQLDKSGLPSDRFFAERPEGSVSTLKIQRTQQEDSAVYLCASSLDRDGYTFGSGTRLTVV.

This chain joins TRBV9 and TRBJ1-1; perhaps TRBD1 as D (5 bases). CDR3 length: 15 amino acids. With 3 bases removed from V and 4 bases from J, the gap between germline ends came to 16 bases. CDR1 is SGDLS and CDR2 is YYNGEE in the germline V gene. CDR3 nucleotides: TGTGCCAGCAGCGGGTCGAAGGGGTTAGGCACTGAAGCTTTCTTT. Encoded protein: CASSGSKGLGTEAFF.